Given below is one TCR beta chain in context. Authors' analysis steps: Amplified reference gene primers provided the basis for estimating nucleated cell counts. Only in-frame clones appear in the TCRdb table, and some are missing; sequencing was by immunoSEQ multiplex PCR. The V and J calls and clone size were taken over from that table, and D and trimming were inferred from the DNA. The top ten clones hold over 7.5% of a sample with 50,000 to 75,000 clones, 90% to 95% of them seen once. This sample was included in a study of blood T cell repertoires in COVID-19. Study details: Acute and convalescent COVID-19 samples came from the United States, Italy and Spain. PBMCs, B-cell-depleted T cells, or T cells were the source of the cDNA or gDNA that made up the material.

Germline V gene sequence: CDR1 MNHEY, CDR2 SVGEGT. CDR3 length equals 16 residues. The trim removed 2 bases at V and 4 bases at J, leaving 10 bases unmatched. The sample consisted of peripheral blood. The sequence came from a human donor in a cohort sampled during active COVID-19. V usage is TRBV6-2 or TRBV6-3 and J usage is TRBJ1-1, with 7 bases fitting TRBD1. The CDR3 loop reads CASSYPSPGGGTEAFF. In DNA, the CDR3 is TGTGCCAGCAGTTACCCTTCGCCAGGGGGAGGCACTGAAGCTTTCTTT.